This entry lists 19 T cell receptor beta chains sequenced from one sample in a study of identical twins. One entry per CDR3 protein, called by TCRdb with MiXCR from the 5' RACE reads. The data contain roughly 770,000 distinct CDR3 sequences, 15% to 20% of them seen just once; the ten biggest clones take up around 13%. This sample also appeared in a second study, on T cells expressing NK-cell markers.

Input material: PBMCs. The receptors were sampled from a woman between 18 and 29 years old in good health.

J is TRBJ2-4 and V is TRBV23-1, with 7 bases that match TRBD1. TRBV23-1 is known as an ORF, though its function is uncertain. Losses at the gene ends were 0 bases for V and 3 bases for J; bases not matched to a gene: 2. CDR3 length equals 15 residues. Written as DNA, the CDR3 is TGCGCCAGCAGTCAATCTCAGGGGGACAAAAACATTCAGTACTTC. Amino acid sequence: CASSQSQGDKNIQYF.

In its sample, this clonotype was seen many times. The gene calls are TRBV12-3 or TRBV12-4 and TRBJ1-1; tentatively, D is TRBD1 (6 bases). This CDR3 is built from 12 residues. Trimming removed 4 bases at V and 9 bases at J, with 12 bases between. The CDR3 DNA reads TGTGCCAGCAGTTCCGGACAGCCTAAAGCTTTCTTT. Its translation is CASSSGQPKAFF.

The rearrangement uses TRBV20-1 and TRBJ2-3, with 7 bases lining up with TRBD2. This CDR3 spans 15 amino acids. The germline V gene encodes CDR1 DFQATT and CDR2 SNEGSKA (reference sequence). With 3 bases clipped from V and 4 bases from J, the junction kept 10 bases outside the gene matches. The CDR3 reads CSASNSGLSPDTQYF. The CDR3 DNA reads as TGCAGTGCTAGCAATTCGGGACTAAGTCCAGATACGCAGTATTTT.

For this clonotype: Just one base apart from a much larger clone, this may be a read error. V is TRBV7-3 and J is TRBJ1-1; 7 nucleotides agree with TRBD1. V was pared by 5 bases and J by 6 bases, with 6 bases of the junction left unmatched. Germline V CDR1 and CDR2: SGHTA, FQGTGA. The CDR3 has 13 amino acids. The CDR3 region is CASSPDRDAEAFF. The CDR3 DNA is TGTGCCAGCAGCCCCGACAGGGACGCTGAAGCTTTCTTT.

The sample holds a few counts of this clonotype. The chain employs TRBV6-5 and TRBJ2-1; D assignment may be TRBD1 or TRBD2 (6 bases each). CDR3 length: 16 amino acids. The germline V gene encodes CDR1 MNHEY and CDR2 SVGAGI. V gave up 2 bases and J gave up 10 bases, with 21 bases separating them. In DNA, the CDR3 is TGTGCCAGCAGTTACCGACGGAGGGGGGCAGGGTGGGAGCAGTTCTTC. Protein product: CASSYRRRGAGWEQFF.

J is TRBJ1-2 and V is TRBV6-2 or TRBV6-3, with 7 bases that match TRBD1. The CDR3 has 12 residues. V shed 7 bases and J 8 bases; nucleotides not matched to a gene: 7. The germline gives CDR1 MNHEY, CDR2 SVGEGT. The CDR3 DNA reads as TGTGCCAGCACTCAGGGACAGACCGGCTACACCTTC. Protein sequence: CASTQGQTGYTF.

CDR3 sequence reads: CASSIGHPYEQYF. The CDR3 nucleotides read TGTGCCAGTAGTATCGGACATCCCTACGAGCAGTACTTC. The V gene is TRBV19, the J gene TRBJ2-7, with D perhaps TRBD1 (5 bases). This CDR3 has 13 residues. The germline gives CDR1 LNHDA, CDR2 SQIVND (reference sequence). Trimming took off 3 bases at V and 2 bases at J, with 8 bases between the two ends.

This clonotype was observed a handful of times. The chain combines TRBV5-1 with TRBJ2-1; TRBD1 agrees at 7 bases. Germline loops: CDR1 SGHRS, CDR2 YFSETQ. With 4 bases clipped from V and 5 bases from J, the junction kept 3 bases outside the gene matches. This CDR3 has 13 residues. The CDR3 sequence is CASSQGQHNEQFF. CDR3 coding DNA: TGCGCCAGCAGCCAGGGACAGCACAATGAGCAGTTCTTC.

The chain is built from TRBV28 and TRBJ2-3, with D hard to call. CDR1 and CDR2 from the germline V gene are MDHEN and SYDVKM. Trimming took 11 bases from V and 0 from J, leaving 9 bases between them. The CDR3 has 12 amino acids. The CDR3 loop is CASQASTDTQYF. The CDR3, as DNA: TGTGCCTCCCAGGCTAGCACAGATACGCAGTATTTT.

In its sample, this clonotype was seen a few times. CDR3 in DNA: TGTGCCAGCAGCGTAGGGGCCAGCAAAATCACAGATACGCAGTATTTT. This gives the protein CASSVGASKITDTQYF. This chain uses TRBV9 with TRBJ2-3; no reliable D call. CDR3 length: 16 residues. Germline V gene sequence: CDR1 SGDLS, CDR2 YYNGEE. Trimming pared 0 bases from V and 2 bases from J, leaving 13 bases between.

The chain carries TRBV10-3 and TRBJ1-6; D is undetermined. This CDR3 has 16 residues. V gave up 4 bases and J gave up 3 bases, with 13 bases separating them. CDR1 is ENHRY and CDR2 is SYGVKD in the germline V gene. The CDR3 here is CAISGWGVGYNSPLHF. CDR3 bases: TGTGCCATCAGTGGCTGGGGAGTTGGCTATAATTCACCCCTCCACTTT.

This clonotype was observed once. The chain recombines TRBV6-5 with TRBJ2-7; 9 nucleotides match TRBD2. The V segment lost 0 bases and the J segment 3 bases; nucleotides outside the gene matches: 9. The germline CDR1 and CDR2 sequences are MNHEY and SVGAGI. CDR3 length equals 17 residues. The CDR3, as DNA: TGTGCCAGCAGTTACTCGACTAGCGGTCTGGAGGGCTACGAGCAGTACTTC. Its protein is CASSYSTSGLEGYEQYF.

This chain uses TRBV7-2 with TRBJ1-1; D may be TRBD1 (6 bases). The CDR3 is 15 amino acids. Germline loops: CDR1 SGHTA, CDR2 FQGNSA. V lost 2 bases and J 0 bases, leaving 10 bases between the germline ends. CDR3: CASSLIAGVNTEAFF. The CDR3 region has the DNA TGTGCCAGCAGCTTAATCGCAGGGGTGAACACTGAAGCTTTCTTT.

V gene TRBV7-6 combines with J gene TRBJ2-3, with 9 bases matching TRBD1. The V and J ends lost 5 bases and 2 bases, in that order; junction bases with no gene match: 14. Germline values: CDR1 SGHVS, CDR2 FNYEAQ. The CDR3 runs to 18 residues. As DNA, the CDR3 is TGTGCCAGCAGCCCAACATACCACCGGGACAGGGACACAGATACGCAGTATTTT. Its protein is CASSPTYHRDRDTDTQYF.

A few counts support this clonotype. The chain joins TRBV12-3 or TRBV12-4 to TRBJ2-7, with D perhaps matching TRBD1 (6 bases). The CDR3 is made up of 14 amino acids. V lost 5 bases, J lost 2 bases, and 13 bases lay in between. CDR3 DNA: TGTGCCAGCAGTCTGATGGACAGAACCTACGAGCAGTACTTC. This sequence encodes CASSLMDRTYEQYF.

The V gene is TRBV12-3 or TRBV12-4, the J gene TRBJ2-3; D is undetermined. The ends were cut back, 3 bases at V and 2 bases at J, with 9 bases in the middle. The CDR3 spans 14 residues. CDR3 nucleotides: TGTGCCAGCAGTTTCTCTTACTTCACAGATACGCAGTATTTT. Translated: CASSFSYFTDTQYF.

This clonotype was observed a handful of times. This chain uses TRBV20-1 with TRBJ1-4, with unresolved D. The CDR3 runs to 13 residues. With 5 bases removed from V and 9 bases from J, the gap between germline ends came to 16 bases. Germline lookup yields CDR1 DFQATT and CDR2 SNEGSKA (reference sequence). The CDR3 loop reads CSAGLGGGKKLFF. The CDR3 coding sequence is TGCAGTGCTGGCCTTGGAGGTGGGAAAAAACTGTTTTTT.

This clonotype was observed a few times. CDR3 bases: TGTGCCAGCTTGATGGCGGCTAGCGGGCTTAAAGAGACCCAGTACTTC. It translates to CASLMAASGLKETQYF. The rearrangement joins TRBV7-9 to TRBJ2-5; 8 nucleotides line up with TRBD2. This CDR3 is built from 16 residues. The V gene's germline CDR1 is SEHNR and CDR2 FQNEAQ (reference sequence). Trimming cost V 8 bases and J 3 bases; bases outside gene matches: 14.

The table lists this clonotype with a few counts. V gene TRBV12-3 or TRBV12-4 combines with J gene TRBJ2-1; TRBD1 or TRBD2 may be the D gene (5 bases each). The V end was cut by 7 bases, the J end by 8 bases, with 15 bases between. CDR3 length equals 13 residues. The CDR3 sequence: CASTLPGRDEQFF. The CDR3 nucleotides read TGTGCCAGCACCCTGCCGGGACGGGATGAGCAGTTCTTC.